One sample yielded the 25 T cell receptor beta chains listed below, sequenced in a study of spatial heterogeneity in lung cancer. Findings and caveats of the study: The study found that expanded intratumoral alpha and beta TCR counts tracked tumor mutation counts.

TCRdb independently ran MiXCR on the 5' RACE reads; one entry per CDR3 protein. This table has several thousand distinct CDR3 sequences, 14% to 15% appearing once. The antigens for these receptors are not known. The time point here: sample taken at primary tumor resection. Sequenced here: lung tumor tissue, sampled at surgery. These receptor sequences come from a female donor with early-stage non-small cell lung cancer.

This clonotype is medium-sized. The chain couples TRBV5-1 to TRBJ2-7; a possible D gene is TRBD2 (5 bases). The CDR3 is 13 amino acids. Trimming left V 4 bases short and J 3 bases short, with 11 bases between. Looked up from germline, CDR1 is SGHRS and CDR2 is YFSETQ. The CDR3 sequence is CASSRQRDYEQYF. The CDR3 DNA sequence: TGCGCCAGCAGCCGGCAGAGGGACTACGAGCAGTACTTC.

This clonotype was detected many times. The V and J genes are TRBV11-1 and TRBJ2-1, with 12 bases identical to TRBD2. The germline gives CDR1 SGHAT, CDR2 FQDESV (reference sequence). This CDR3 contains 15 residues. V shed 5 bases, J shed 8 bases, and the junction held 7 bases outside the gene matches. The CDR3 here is CASSPRTSGIDEQFF. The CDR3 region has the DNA TGTGCCAGCAGCCCCCGGACTAGCGGGATCGATGAGCAGTTCTTC.

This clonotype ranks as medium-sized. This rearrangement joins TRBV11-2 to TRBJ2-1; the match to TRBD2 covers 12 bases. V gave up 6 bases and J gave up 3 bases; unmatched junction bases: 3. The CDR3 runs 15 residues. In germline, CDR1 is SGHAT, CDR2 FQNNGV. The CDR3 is CASSRTSGVYNEQFF. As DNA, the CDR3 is TGTGCCAGCAGTCGGACTAGCGGGGTCTACAATGAGCAGTTCTTC.

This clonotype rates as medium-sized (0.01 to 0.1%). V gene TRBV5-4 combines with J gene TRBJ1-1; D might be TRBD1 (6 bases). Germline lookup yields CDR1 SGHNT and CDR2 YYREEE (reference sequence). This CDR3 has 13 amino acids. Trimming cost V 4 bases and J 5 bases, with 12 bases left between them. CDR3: CASSLQGWTEAFF. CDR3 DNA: TGTGCCAGCAGCCTACAGGGTTGGACTGAAGCTTTCTTT. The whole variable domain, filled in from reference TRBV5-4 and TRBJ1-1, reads ETGVTQSPTHLIKTRGQQVTLRCSSQSGHNTVSWYQQALGQGPQFIFQYYREEENGRGNFPPRFSGLQFPNYSSELNVNALELDDSALYLCASSLQGWTEAFFGQGTRLTVV.

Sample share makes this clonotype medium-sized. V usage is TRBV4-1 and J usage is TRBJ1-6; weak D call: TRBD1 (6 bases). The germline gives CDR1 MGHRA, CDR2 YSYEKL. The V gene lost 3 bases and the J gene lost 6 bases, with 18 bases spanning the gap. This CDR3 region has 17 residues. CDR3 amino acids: CASSQKVSGAGNSPLHF. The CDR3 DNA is TGCGCCAGCAGCCAGAAAGTTTCGGGGGCGGGTAATTCACCCCTCCACTTT.

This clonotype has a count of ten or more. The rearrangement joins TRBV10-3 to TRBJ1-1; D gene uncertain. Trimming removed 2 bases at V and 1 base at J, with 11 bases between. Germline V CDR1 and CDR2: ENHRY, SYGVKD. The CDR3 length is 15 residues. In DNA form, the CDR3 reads TGTGCCATCAGTGAGGTAGGGAAGCAGAACACTGAAGCTTTCTTT. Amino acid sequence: CAISEVGKQNTEAFF.

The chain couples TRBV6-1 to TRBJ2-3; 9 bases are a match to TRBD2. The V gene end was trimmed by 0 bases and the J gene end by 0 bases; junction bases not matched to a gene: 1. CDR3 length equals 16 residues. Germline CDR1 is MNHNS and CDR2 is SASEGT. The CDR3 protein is CASSEAAGGSTDTQYF. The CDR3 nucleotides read TGTGCCAGCAGTGAAGCTGCGGGGGGGAGCACAGATACGCAGTATTTT.

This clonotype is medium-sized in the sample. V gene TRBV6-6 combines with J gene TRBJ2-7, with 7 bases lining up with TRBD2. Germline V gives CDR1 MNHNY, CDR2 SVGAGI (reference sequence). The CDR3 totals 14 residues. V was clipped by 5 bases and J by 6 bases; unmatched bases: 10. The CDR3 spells CASSGGLGRSEQYF. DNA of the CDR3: TGTGCCAGCAGTGGCGGACTAGGGCGGAGCGAGCAGTACTTC.

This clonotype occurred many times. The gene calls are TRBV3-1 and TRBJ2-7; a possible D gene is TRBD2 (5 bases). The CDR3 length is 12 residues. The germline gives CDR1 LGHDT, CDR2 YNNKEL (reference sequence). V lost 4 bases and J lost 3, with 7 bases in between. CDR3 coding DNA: TGTGCCAGCAGCCCCCGGGACTACGAGCAGTACTTC. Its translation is CASSPRDYEQYF.

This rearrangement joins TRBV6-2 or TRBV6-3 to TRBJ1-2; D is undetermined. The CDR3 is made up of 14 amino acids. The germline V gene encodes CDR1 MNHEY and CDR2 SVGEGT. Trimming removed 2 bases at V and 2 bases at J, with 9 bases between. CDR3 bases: TGTGCCAGCAGTTACGTCGGCAGCAACTATGGCTACACCTTC. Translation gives CASSYVGSNYGYTF.

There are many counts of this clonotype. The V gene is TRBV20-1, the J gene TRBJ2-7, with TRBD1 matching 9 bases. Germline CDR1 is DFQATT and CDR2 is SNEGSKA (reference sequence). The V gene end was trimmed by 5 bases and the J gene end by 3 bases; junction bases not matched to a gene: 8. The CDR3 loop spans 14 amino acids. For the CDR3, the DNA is TGCAGTGCTCGACGACCGGGACAGGGCTACGAGCAGTACTTC. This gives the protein CSARRPGQGYEQYF.

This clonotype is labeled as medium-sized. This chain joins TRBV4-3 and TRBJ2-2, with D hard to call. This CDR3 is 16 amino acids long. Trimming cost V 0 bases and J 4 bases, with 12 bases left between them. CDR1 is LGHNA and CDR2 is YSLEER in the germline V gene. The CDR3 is CASSQDYALLTGELFF. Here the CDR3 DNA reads TGCGCCAGCAGCCAAGATTACGCCCTTCTCACCGGGGAGCTGTTTTTT.

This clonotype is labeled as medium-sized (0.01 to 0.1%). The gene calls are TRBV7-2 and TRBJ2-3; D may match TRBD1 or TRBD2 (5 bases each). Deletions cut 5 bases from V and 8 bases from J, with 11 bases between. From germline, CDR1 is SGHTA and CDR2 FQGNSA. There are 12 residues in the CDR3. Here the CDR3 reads CASSRPGGTQYF. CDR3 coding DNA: TGTGCCAGCAGCCGTCCTGGGGGTACGCAGTATTTT.

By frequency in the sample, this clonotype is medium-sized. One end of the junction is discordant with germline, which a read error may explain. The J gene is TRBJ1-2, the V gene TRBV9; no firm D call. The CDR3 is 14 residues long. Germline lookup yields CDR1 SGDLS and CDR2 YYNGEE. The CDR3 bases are TGTGCCAGTAGCGGACGCAGAGCTAACTATGGCTACACCTTC. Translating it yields CASSGRRANYGYTF.

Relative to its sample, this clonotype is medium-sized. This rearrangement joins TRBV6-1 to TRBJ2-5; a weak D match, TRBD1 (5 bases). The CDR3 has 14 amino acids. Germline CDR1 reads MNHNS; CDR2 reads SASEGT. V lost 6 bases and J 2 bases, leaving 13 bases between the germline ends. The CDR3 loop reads CASRLTVSQETQYF. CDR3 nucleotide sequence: TGTGCCAGCAGGCTGACAGTATCACAAGAGACCCAGTACTTC.

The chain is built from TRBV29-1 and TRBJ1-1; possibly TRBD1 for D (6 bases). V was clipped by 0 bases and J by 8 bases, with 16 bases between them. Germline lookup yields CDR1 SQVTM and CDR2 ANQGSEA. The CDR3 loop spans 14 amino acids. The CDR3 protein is CSVEDSGRGWEAFF. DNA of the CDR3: TGCAGCGTTGAAGATTCGGGCAGGGGCTGGGAAGCTTTCTTT. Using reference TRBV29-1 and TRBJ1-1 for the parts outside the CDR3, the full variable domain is SAVISQKPSRDICQRGTSLTIQCQVDSQVTMMFWYRQQPGQSLTLIATANQGSEATYESGFVIDKFPISRPNLTFSTLTVSNMSPEDSSIYLCSVEDSGRGWEAFFGQGTRLTVV.

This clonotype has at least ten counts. Here the CDR3 DNA reads TGTGCCAGCAGCTATGACAGGGGAAGATTGTCCCCCAACTATGGCTACACCTTC. Translating it yields CASSYDRGRLSPNYGYTF. V usage is TRBV7-8 and J usage is TRBJ1-2; 8 positions match TRBD1. The CDR3 has 18 amino acids. Losses at the gene ends were 4 bases for V and 2 bases for J; bases not matched to a gene: 15. Germline CDR1 and CDR2: SGHVS and FQNEAQ.

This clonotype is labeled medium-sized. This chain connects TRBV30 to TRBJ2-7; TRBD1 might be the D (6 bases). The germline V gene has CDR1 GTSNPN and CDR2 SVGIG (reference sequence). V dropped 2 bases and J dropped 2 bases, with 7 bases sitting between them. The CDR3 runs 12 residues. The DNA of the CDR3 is TGTGCCTGGAGTAGGGGGACCTACGAGCAGTACTTC. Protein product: CAWSRGTYEQYF.

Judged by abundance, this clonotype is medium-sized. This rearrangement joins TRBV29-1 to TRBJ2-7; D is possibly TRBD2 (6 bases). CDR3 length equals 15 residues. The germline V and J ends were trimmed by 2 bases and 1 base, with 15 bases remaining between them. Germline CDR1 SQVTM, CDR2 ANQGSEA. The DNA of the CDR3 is TGCAGCGTTGAACGGGAGCAGGGTAGATCCTACGAGCAGTACTTC. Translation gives CSVEREQGRSYEQYF.

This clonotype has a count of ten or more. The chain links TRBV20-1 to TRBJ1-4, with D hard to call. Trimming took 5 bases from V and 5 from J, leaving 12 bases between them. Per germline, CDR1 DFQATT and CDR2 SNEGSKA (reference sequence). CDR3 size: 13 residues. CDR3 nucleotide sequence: TGCAGTGCTGCTCACACGGGGAATGAAAAACTGTTTTTT. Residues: CSAAHTGNEKLFF.

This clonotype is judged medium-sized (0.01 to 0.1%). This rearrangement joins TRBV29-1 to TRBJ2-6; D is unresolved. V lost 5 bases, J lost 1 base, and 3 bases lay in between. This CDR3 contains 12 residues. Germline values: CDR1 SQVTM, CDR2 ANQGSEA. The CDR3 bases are TGCAGCGTTTTGTCTGGGGCCAACGTCCTGACTTTC. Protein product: CSVLSGANVLTF.

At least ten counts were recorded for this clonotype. The CDR3 loop reads CASSSRGQGINTEAFF. In DNA, the CDR3 is TGTGCCAGCAGCTCCAGGGGACAGGGAATTAACACTGAAGCTTTCTTT. V is TRBV7-8 and J is TRBJ1-1, with TRBD1 identical over 9 bases. Per the germline V gene, CDR1 is SGHVS and CDR2 is FQNEAQ. This CDR3 comprises 16 residues. J lost 2 bases, V lost 4 bases, and 8 bases had no gene match.

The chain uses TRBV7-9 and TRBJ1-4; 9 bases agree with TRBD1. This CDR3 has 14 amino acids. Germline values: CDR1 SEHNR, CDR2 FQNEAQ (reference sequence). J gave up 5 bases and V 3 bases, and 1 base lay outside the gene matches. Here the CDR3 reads CASSLGQGNEKLFF. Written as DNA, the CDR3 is TGTGCCAGCAGCTTGGGACAGGGAAATGAAAAACTGTTTTTT.

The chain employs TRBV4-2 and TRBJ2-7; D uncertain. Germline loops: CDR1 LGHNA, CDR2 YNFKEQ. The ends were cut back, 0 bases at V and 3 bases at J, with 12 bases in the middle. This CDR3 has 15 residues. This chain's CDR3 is CASSQDSGKNYEQYF. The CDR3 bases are TGTGCCAGCAGCCAAGATTCGGGCAAAAACTACGAGCAGTACTTC.

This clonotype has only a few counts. The CDR3 DNA sequence: TGCAGTGCTAGAGGGAGGCGGACCCCGTTGGGGGAGCTGTTTTTT. As protein: CSARGRRTPLGELFF. The genes are TRBV20-1 and TRBJ2-2, with a tentative D call TRBD2 (5 bases). The CDR3 contains 15 residues. V lost 1 base, J lost 8 bases, and 17 bases lay in between. From germline, CDR1 is DFQATT and CDR2 SNEGSKA (reference sequence).